This entry lists 4 T cell receptor beta chains sequenced from one sample in a study of CD8+ T cells in alopecia areata. Treatment reported: oral pan-JAK inhibitor, 5-10 mg twice daily. Reverse transcribed after extraction, RNA yielded cDNA as the sequencing template. Sequenced by immunoSEQ multiplex PCR; TCRdb stores in-frame clones only, minus some. Of about 200,000 clones listed, 58% are singletons. Sequenced material: CD4+ T cells sorted from blood, taken at week 24, from a patient treated with tofacitinib. The receptors were sampled from a human donor with alopecia areata.

The gene calls are TRBV2 and TRBJ2-5; 9 positions match TRBD2. This CDR3 is 13 amino acids long. V shed 6 bases, J shed 5 bases, and the junction held 4 bases outside the gene matches. CDR1 is SNHLY and CDR2 is FYNNEI in the germline V gene. The CDR3 spells CASSGTSFETQYF. DNA of the CDR3: TGTGCCAGCAGCGGGACTAGCTTCGAGACCCAGTACTTC.

The chain uses TRBV30 and TRBJ1-1; the match to TRBD1 covers 12 bases. The germline CDR1 and CDR2 sequences are GTSNPN and SVGIG (reference sequence). After removal of 5 bases from V and 12 bases from J, the junction contained 7 bases not matched to a gene. This CDR3 has 12 residues. Written as DNA, the CDR3 is TGTGCCTGGGGCGGGACAGGGGGCACAACTTTCTTT. Protein sequence: CAWGGTGGTTFF.

This clone was seen just once. The sample carries other DNA sequences with the same CDR3. The DNA for the CDR3 is TGTGCCAGCAGCTTGGTGCAAGAGACCCAGTACTTC. This translates into CASSLVQETQYF. The chain links TRBV7-9 to TRBJ2-5; D is uncertain. CDR1 is SEHNR, CDR2 FQNEAQ, per germline (reference sequence). Trimming took 3 bases from V and 2 from J, leaving 4 bases between them. The CDR3 consists of 12 residues.

This clone was observed a handful of times. As DNA, the CDR3 is TGCAGCGTTGGAAACACCGGGGAGCTGTTTTTT. This gives the protein CSVGNTGELFF. The chain combines TRBV29-1 with TRBJ2-2; no definite D call. In germline, CDR1 is SQVTM, CDR2 ANQGSEA. Trimming removed 4 bases at V and 2 bases at J, with 2 bases between. The CDR3 is made up of 11 amino acids.